These T cell receptor beta chains were read from a single sample in a study of cytomegalovirus exposure and HLA in healthy donors. Repertoires were generated with immunoSEQ multiplex PCR, while TCRdb's copy carries only in-frame clones and drops some. The repertoire holds 56,000 or so clones, with roughly 93% as singletons. Sequencing was carried out using PBMCs. Receptor source: a woman between 18 and 30 years old in good health and CMV-seropositive. Both conserved end residues are part of each CDR3. A D gene is named only where the DNA matches it firmly. Size values are once, few and many counts, or a class for expanded clones, and some rows have none.

once TRBJ1-1 TRBV19 - CASSMSSDNTEAFF TGTGCCAGTAGTATGTCCTCAGATAACACTGAAGCTTTCTTT
- TRBJ2-2 TRBV7-9 - CASSSWQGRTGELFF TGTGCCAGCAGCTCCTGGCAGGGGAGAACCGGGGAGCTGTTTTTT
- TRBJ1-4 TRBV5-1 - CASSPTGSRTNEKLFF TGCGCCAGCAGCCCGACGGGGTCCCGAACTAATGAAAAACTGTTTTTT
- TRBJ2-2 TRBV27 - CASSHSGETGELFF TGTGCCAGCAGTCACTCAGGGGAGACCGGGGAGCTGTTTTTT
- TRBJ2-3 TRBV18 TRBD2 CASAILAGARTDTQYF TGTGCCAGCGCCATTCTAGCGGGGGCCCGCACAGATACGCAGTATTTT
- TRBJ1-3 TRBV6-1 - CASSGQASGNTIYF TGTGCCAGCAGTGGACAGGCCTCTGGAAACACCATATATTTT
- TRBJ2-7 TRBV18 TRBD1 CASSPGQATYEQYF TGTGCCAGCTCACCCGGACAGGCGACCTACGAGCAGTACTTC
- TRBJ2-7 TRBV6-6 TRBD2 CASRRTSGYEQYF TGTGCCAGCAGGCGGACTAGCGGCTACGAGCAGTACTTC
- TRBJ2-7 TRBV5-6 TRBD1 CASSLIRGQGASEQYF TGTGCCAGCAGCTTGATTCGGGGACAGGGGGCGAGTGAGCAGTACTTC
- TRBJ1-5 TRBV5-5 - CASSLKGDNQPQHF TGTGCCAGCAGCTTGAAAGGGGACAATCAGCCCCAGCATTTT
- TRBJ2-1 TRBV6-5 - CASSFVGASNEQFF TGTGCCAGCAGTTTCGTGGGGGCAAGCAATGAGCAGTTCTTC
once TRBJ2-5 TRBV28 TRBD1 CAIGDRAQETQYF TGTGCCATCGGGGACAGGGCCCAAGAGACCCAGTACTTC
- TRBJ2-3 TRBV29-1 - CSAQSGAFTDTQYF TGCAGCGCCCAGAGCGGTGCCTTCACAGATACGCAGTATTTT
- TRBJ2-7 TRBV7-2 - CASSLGARPPPYEQYF TGTGCCAGCAGCCTAGGAGCCCGTCCCCCCCCGTACGAGCAGTACTTC
- TRBJ1-1 TRBV14 - CASSQRLWANTEAFF TGTGCCAGCAGCCAGCGTTTGTGGGCGAACACTGAAGCTTTCTTT
- TRBJ1-6 TRBV27 TRBD1 CATASRGRNSPLHF TGTGCCACCGCAAGTAGGGGGCGGAATTCACCCCTCCACTTT
- TRBJ2-5 TRBV7-2 TRBD2 CASSLRTSGQETQYF TGTGCCAGCAGCTTAAGGACTAGCGGCCAAGAGACCCAGTACTTC
- TRBJ1-1 TRBV19 - CASSRGVYTEAFF TGTGCCAGTAGTAGGGGAGTTTACACTGAAGCTTTCTTT
- TRBJ1-5 TRBV30 TRBD1 CAWSRPGQGIHQPQHF TGTGCCTGGAGCCGCCCGGGACAGGGGATTCATCAGCCCCAGCATTTT
- TRBJ1-2 TRBV5-1 TRBD1 CASSLRTGGSYGYTF TGCGCCAGCAGCTTGCGGACAGGGGGTTCCTATGGCTACACCTTC
- TRBJ2-7 TRBV11-2 TRBD2 CASSLVTSGAYEQYF TGTGCCAGCAGCTTGGTAACTAGCGGGGCCTACGAGCAGTACTTC
- TRBJ1-4 TRBV27 - CASSRYRVVNGKLFF TGTGCCAGCAGTAGGTACAGGGTAGTCAATGGAAAACTGTTTTTT
- TRBJ2-7 TRBV28 - CASTQTATYEQYF TGTGCCAGCACCCAGACAGCTACCTACGAGCAGTACTTC
- TRBJ1-6 TRBV15 - CATSREPSGDNFIALHF TGTGCCACCAGCAGAGAGCCATCAGGGGACAATTTCATAGCCCTCCACTTT
- TRBJ1-1 TRBV5-1 - CASSLDLTEAFF TGCGCCAGCAGCTTGGATCTCACTGAAGCTTTCTTT
- TRBJ2-1 TRBV29-1 TRBD1 CSTDRDRVGNEQFF TGCAGCACAGACCGGGACAGGGTGGGCAATGAGCAGTTCTTC
few TRBJ2-1 TRBV5-4 - CASSLATMGGAIEQFF TGTGCCAGCAGCTTGGCCACGATGGGGGGGGCCATTGAGCAGTTCTTC
few TRBJ2-7 TRBV7-2 - CASTNNRNSYEQYF TGTGCCAGCACCAACAACAGGAACTCCTACGAGCAGTACTTC
- TRBJ1-5 TRBV6-1 - CASSESTGVGNQPQHF TGTGCCAGCAGTGAAAGTACAGGCGTGGGCAATCAGCCCCAGCATTTT
- TRBJ1-4 TRBV19 - CASSISTANEKLFF TGTGCCAGTAGTATCTCTACAGCTAATGAAAAACTGTTTTTT
- TRBJ2-2 TRBV7-8 - CASNTYSRERTTGELFF TGTGCCAGCAACACTTATTCAAGGGAACGGACTACCGGGGAGCTGTTTTTT
once TRBJ1-1 TRBV10-3 - CAISGDRKSTEAFF TGTGCCATCAGTGGTGACAGGAAATCAACTGAAGCTTTCTTT
- TRBJ2-3 TRBV5-4 TRBD2 CASSLGTSGFTDTQYF TGTGCCAGCAGCTTAGGGACTAGCGGGTTCACAGATACGCAGTATTTT
- TRBJ1-2 TRBV5-1 - CASSLGTAQGNYGYTF TGCGCCAGCAGCTTGGGCACAGCACAGGGAAACTATGGCTACACCTTC
- TRBJ1-6 TRBV5-1 TRBD1 CASSLERGRGYSPLHF TGCGCCAGCAGCTTGGAGAGGGGGCGCGGGTATTCACCCCTCCACTTT
- TRBJ1-2 TRBV27 TRBD1 CASSLGGDRDGYTF TGTGCCAGCAGTTTAGGGGGGGACAGGGACGGCTACACCTTC
- TRBJ2-1 TRBV9 TRBD2 CASSVKGLGYNEQFF TGTGCCAGCAGCGTTAAGGGACTAGGATACAATGAGCAGTTCTTC
- TRBJ1-2 TRBV6-5 TRBD1 CASRKDRGEGGYTF TGTGCCAGCAGGAAGGACAGGGGTGAAGGTGGCTACACCTTC
- TRBJ1-2 TRBV19 TRBD1 CASSVGSKRGHYGYTF TGTGCCAGTAGTGTAGGGTCGAAAAGGGGGCACTATGGCTACACCTTC